This T cell receptor beta chain derives from a study of OX40 agonist ivuxolimab in advanced cancers. TCRdb's table, derived via immunoSEQ multiplex PCR, lists solely in-frame clones and lacks some. Here the sample spans about 43,000 clones, about 90% being singletons. The CDR3 spans 13 residues. The V end was cut by 3 bases, the J end by 6 bases, with 13 bases between. Germline values: CDR1 SGHKS, CDR2 YYEKEE (reference sequence). Study-wide points: Within 6 weeks, CD4+ and CD8+ blood T cells expanded clonally at 0.1 to 3.0 mg/kg.

Of note for this clone: What it binds is unknown.

The receptor comes from an adult with an advanced solid tumor such as melanoma, head and neck, liver or kidney cancer. The chain employs TRBV5-5 and TRBJ2-7, with unresolved D. Sample: CD4+ or CD8+ T cells sorted from blood, taken in a trial of the OX40 agonist ivuxolimab. For the CDR3, the DNA is TGTGCCAGCAGCTCCTGGCGGCTATCCGAGCAGTACGTC. Translating it yields CASSSWRLSEQYV.